The present T cell receptor beta chain was sequenced within a study of T cell changes during pregnancy in multiple sclerosis. Profiling relied on immunoSEQ multiplex PCR, and the TCRdb table lists in-frame clones only, not all of them. This table holds 75,000 to 95,000 clones, 80% to 95% found once. The CDR3 loop spans 11 amino acids. Looked up from germline, CDR1 is SNHLY and CDR2 is FYNNEI. V lost 9 bases and J 8 bases, leaving 11 bases between the germline ends. The sequenced sample was peripheral blood, obtained before pregnancy. The chain has TRBV2 and TRBJ2-1; tentatively, D is TRBD1 (5 bases). The TCR sequence derives from a female donor with multiple sclerosis, enrolled in a pregnancy study. The CDR3 loop is CASLGVYEQFF. The CDR3 DNA follows: TGTGCCAGTTTAGGGGTTTATGAGCAGTTCTTC.